The 8 T cell receptor beta chains below all came from one sample that was sequenced in a study of T cells after yellow fever vaccination. A single record per CDR3 protein comes from TCRdb applying MiXCR to the 5' RACE reads. The sample includes about 340,000 distinct CDR3 sequences, around 13% of them seen just once. The specimen comprised CD4+ T cells sorted from PBMCs, sampled 15 days after the yellow fever booster vaccination. The origin of the receptors is a man aged 18 to 30 who received the YFV17D yellow fever vaccine.

This clonotype occurred a few times. The chain has TRBV6-1 and TRBJ2-7; D tentatively fits TRBD1 or TRBD2 (6 bases each). The CDR3 has 14 amino acids. Trimming shortened V by 7 bases and J by 3 bases, and 16 bases separated the two germline ends. CDR1 is MNHNS, CDR2 SASEGT, per germline. In nucleotides, the CDR3 is TGTGCCAGCACCGAGGGGGGATCTGGCTACGAGCAGTACGTC. This codes for CASTEGGSGYEQYV.

This chain joins TRBV7-3 and TRBJ2-3; 10 positions agree with TRBD2. Germline trimming cut 5 bases from V and 2 bases from J; bases unmatched to any gene: 7. This CDR3 has 16 residues. Germline V gene sequence: CDR1 SGHTA, CDR2 FQGTGA. The CDR3 DNA follows: TGTGCCAGCAGCCCAGGCGGACTAGCGGCCACAGATACGCAGTATTTT. Translating it yields CASSPGGLAATDTQYF.

This clonotype was seen more than once but under ten times. The rearrangement links TRBV3-1 to TRBJ2-3; perhaps TRBD1 as D (6 bases). Looked up from germline, CDR1 is LGHDT and CDR2 is YNNKEL (reference sequence). V lost 6 bases and J lost 4, with 11 bases in between. The length of the CDR3 is 13 residues. Here the CDR3 DNA reads TGTGCCAGCAGGGGACCAGGGGCAGATACGCAGTATTTT. Amino acid sequence: CASRGPGADTQYF.

The sample holds many counts of this clonotype. The rearrangement uses TRBV5-1 and TRBJ1-1, with TRBD1 matching 12 bases. From germline, CDR1 is SGHRS and CDR2 YFSETQ. The trim removed 4 bases at V and 8 bases at J, leaving 6 bases unmatched. The CDR3 contains 14 residues. In DNA form, the CDR3 reads TGCGCCAGCAGCCTGGGACAGGGGGCCGAAGAAGCTTTCTTT. Amino acid sequence: CASSLGQGAEEAFF.

V and J are TRBV28 and TRBJ2-3; TRBD1 matches 11 bases. Germline V gene data show CDR1 as MDHEN and CDR2 as SYDVKM. V lost 5 bases, J lost 3 bases, and 10 bases stayed unmatched. This CDR3 spans 17 amino acids. CDR3 residues: CASSTASGTGGTDTQYF. The CDR3 DNA is TGTGCCAGCAGTACCGCCTCCGGGACAGGGGGAACAGATACGCAGTATTTT. Complete variable domain (other parts from reference TRBV28 and TRBJ2-3): DVKVTQSSRYLVKRTGEKVFLECVQDMDHENMFWYRQDPGLGLRLIYFSYDVKMKEKGDIPEGYSVSREKKERFSLILESASTNQTSMYLCASSTASGTGGTDTQYFGPGTRLTVL.

The CDR3 region has the DNA TGTGCCAGCACCCCGCAGGCCGGAAGATATGGCTACACCTTC. Translated: CASTPQAGRYGYTF. The chain carries TRBV7-2 and TRBJ1-2; no definite D call. CDR1 is SGHTA and CDR2 is FQGNSA in the germline V gene. V was clipped by 7 bases and J by 5 bases, with 17 bases between them. The CDR3 covers 14 residues.

The gene calls are TRBV27 and TRBJ1-6; 7 nucleotides align to TRBD1. In germline, CDR1 is MNHEY, CDR2 SMNVEV (reference sequence). The CDR3 is 12 amino acids. J was trimmed by 10 bases and V by 6 bases; bases with no gene match: 3. The CDR3 nucleotides read TGTGCCAGCAGCCGGGACAGCTCACCCCTCCACTTT. Protein sequence: CASSRDSSPLHF.

There are a few counts of this clonotype. The gene calls are TRBV7-3 and TRBJ1-2; no clear D. The CDR3 is 13 residues long. The germline V gene has CDR1 SGHTA and CDR2 FQGTGA. V shed 5 bases and J shed 0 bases, with 7 bases lying between them. Here the CDR3 reads CASSPTTNYGYTF. The DNA of the CDR3 is TGTGCCAGCAGCCCAACCACTAACTATGGCTACACCTTC.